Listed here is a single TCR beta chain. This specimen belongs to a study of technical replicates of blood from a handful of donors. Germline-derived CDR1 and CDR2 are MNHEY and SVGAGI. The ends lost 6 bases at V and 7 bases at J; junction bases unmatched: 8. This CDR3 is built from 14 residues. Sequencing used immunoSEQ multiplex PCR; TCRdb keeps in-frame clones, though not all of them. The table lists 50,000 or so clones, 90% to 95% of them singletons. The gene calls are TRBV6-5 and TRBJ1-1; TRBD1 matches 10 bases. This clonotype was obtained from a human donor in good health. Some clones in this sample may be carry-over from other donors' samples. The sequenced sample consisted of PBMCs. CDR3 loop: CASSYRQGAVEAFF. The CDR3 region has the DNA TGTGCCAGCAGCTATAGACAGGGGGCAGTTGAAGCTTTCTTT.